One sample yielded the 10 T cell receptor beta chains listed below, sequenced in a study of T-cell reconstitution after alpha-beta-depleted transplantation in children (dated by TCRdb to the mid-2010s). According to the study, the label for this sample's treatment or condition signals: allogeneic hematopoietic cell transplantation with graft depleted of TCRalphabeta T cells and CD19 B cells. Library preparation was by PCR. TCRdb records Illumina HiSeq 2500 as the sequencer. Molecular barcoding was employed in the preparation of TCR libraries, with unique molecular identifiers being used to normalize TCRbeta repertoire quantification. Using fastp at Q25 and MiXCR, TCRdb reprocessed the public reads and kept productive beta chains. A single entry per CDR3 protein holds the most common genes and DNA from its merged rows. This sample holds about 310,000 distinct CDR3 sequences; approximately 23% were observed only once. Jointly, the top ten make up over 9.5% of the sample.

The sequencing used PBMCs, mostly from graft donor cells, collected 180 days after TCRalphabeta/CD19-depleted stem cell transplant. The receptor source for this set is a male patient aged 10 to 17 who had a stem cell transplant for acute lymphoblastic leukemia, so the T cells may come from the graft donor.

This clonotype was found a few times. The CDR3 sequence: CASSDPSAGVNEQYF. CDR3 nucleotide sequence: TGTGCCAGCAGTGACCCATCAGCGGGAGTGAACGAGCAGTACTTC. The chain carries TRBV25-1 and TRBJ2-7, with 8 bases that match TRBD2. The CDR3 spans 15 residues. CDR1 and CDR2 from the germline V gene are MGHDK and SYGVNS. Unmatched junction bases numbered 9, after V lost 3 bases and J lost 5 bases.

CDR3 sequence: CASSGWLAASAEQFF. The CDR3 nucleotides read TGTGCCAGCAGTGGATGGCTAGCGGCGTCTGCGGAGCAGTTCTTC. The chain has TRBV2 and TRBJ2-1; TRBD2 matches 7 bases. Germline CDR1 is SNHLY and CDR2 is FYNNEI. The CDR3 loop spans 15 amino acids. Unmatched junction bases numbered 13, after V lost 4 bases and J lost 10 bases.

This rearrangement joins TRBV7-6 to TRBJ2-1, with unresolved D. The CDR3 runs 17 residues. V was shortened by 4 bases and J by 0 bases, with 16 bases between the two germline ends. CDR1 and CDR2 from the germline V gene are SGHVS and FNYEAQ. The CDR3: CASSSGYGPSSYNEQFF. CDR3 in DNA: TGTGCCAGCAGCTCAGGTTACGGGCCGAGCTCCTACAATGAGCAGTTCTTC.

The genes are TRBV7-9 and TRBJ1-2; a weak D match, TRBD1 (6 bases). Germline assignment: CDR1 SEHNR and CDR2 FQNEAQ (reference sequence). The CDR3 contains 15 residues. Trimming took 1 base from V and 4 from J, leaving 13 bases between them. CDR3 amino acids: CASSLVGQRVYGYTF. The CDR3 DNA is TGTGCCAGCAGCTTAGTAGGACAGCGAGTCTATGGCTACACCTTC.

Only a few counts were recorded for this clonotype. The V gene is TRBV2, the J gene TRBJ2-5; the D is unclear. The V and J ends lost 2 bases and 1 base respectively, with 5 bases between them. This CDR3 contains 13 residues. Germline CDR1 is SNHLY and CDR2 is FYNNEI. CDR3 region: CASSEPSQETQYF. The CDR3 nucleotides are TGTGCCAGCAGTGAACCCTCCCAAGAGACCCAGTACTTC.

Comments on this clonotype: At one end, the junction sequence differs from germline, possibly due to a read error. J is TRBJ2-3 and V is TRBV20-1, with TRBD2 matching over 10 bases. There are 16 residues in the CDR3. Germline V gene lookup returns CDR1 DFQATT and CDR2 SNEGSKA (reference sequence). The CDR3 here is CSARAGGGTSTDTQYF. The CDR3 DNA reads TGCAGTGCAAGAGCGGGAGGGGGGACTAGCACAGATACGCAGTATTTT.

This clonotype was seen at least ten times. This rearrangement joins TRBV5-5 to TRBJ2-7; 7 nucleotides agree with TRBD2. The CDR3 totals 14 residues. After removal of 0 bases from V and 5 bases from J, the junction contained 5 bases not matched to a gene. Germline V gives CDR1 SGHKS, CDR2 YYEKEE (reference sequence). CDR3 coding DNA: TGTGCCAGCAGCTTGGTCGGGACTAATGACGAGCAGTACTTC. Protein: CASSLVGTNDEQYF. Full variable domain (missing parts from reference TRBV5-5 and TRBJ2-7): DAGVTQSPTHLIKTRGQQVTLRCSPISGHKSVSWYQQVLGQGPQFIFQYYEKEERGRGNFPDRFSARQFPNYSSELNVNALLLGDSALYLCASSLVGTNDEQYFGPGTRLTVT.

The sample holds many counts of this clonotype. The chain recombines TRBV10-3 with TRBJ1-6; D remains ambiguous. This CDR3 is built from 14 residues. V lost 3 bases and J lost 10, with 13 bases in between. Germline V lookup: CDR1 ENHRY, CDR2 SYGVKD. This CDR3 reads CAISESSWASPLHF. In nucleotides, the CDR3 is TGTGCCATCAGTGAATCTTCTTGGGCCTCACCCCTCCACTTT.

The CDR3 is CASIIGRAGLTDTQYF. The CDR3 bases are TGTGCCAGCATTATCGGGCGGGCAGGGCTCACAGATACGCAGTATTTT. This chain links TRBV7-2 with TRBJ2-3, with D perhaps being TRBD1 or TRBD2 (5 bases each). The CDR3 has 16 residues. Trimming left V 7 bases short and J 2 bases short, with 19 bases between. The germline gives CDR1 SGHTA, CDR2 FQGNSA.

This chain uses TRBV2 with TRBJ2-5; D uncertain. V gave up 6 bases and J gave up 1 base, with 6 bases separating them. Germline values: CDR1 SNHLY, CDR2 FYNNEI. The CDR3 runs to 12 residues. The CDR3, as DNA: TGTGCCAGCAGCGTTCCCCAAGAGACCCAGTACTTC. It yields the protein CASSVPQETQYF.